These T cell receptor beta chains were read from a single sample in a study of T cell responses to AZD1222 COVID-19 vaccine. Method: immunoSEQ multiplex PCR; TCRdb's copy keeps in-frame clones and lacks some. The table records 120,000 to 150,000 clones, roughly nine tenths of them present only once. Specimen: peripheral blood, collected 28 days after the second AZD1222 dose. Receptors were obtained from an adult who received the AZD1222 COVID-19 vaccine. The CDR3 runs from the conserved cysteine through the conserved F or W. The order of the fields is clone size, J gene, V gene, D gene, CDR3 DNA, CDR3 protein. The D gene is left open where the match is weak. Only part of the rows carry a size: once, few, many, or a class if the clone is expanded.

. | TRBJ1-1 | TRBV6-2/TRBV6-3 | . | TGTGCCAGCAGTTGGGGTGGCTCGGGGGGCACTGAAGCTTTCTTT | CASSWGGSGGTEAFF
. | TRBJ1-3 | TRBV28 | . | TGTGCCAGCAGTACCCCAGGCCGACGCGCTGGAAACACCATATATTTT | CASSTPGRRAGNTIYF
. | TRBJ1-5 | TRBV12-3/TRBV12-4 | . | TGTGCCAGCAGACGGGACGGCGGGCAGCCCCAGCATTTT | CASRRDGGQPQHF
. | TRBJ1-1 | TRBV11-3 | . | TGTGCCAGCAGCCAGAGTAAGGACACTGAAGCTTTCTTT | CASSQSKDTEAFF
. | TRBJ1-1 | TRBV18 | TRBD1 | TGTGCCAGCTCACTGACAGGGGGCAACACTGAAGCTTTCTTT | CASSLTGGNTEAFF
. | TRBJ2-2 | TRBV18 | TRBD1 | TGTGCCAGCTCACCACCGACAGGGGCGACCACCGGGGAGCTGTTTTTT | CASSPPTGATTGELFF
. | TRBJ2-7 | TRBV5-1 | . | TGCGCCAGCAGCTTGATCAGCTCCTACGAGCAGTACTTC | CASSLISSYEQYF
. | TRBJ2-1 | TRBV6-1 | . | TGTGCCAGCAGTGAATACGACTACAATGAGCAGTTCTTC | CASSEYDYNEQFF
. | TRBJ1-4 | TRBV27 | . | TGTGCCAGCACTCCAGGCGGTGCAACTAATGAAAAACTGTTTTTT | CASTPGGATNEKLFF
once | TRBJ1-2 | TRBV6-5 | TRBD1 | TGTGCCAGCAGTTACCGGGGACAGGGATATGGCTACACCTTC | CASSYRGQGYGYTF
. | TRBJ1-4 | TRBV7-2 | . | TGTGCCAGCAGCCTCGCGGGCACCCCGGCGGAACTGTTTTTT | CASSLAGTPAELFF
. | TRBJ1-1 | TRBV19 | . | TGTGCCAGTAGTATAGGATTAGGGGGGCAGAGTGAAGCTTTCTTT | CASSIGLGGQSEAFF
. | TRBJ1-6 | TRBV19 | TRBD1 | TGTGCCAGTAGTACCGTGGGACAGAGCTCCTATAATTCACCCCTCCACTTT | CASSTVGQSSYNSPLHF
. | TRBJ2-7 | TRBV11-2 | TRBD2 | TGTGCCAGCAGCTTAGCCCCTAGCGGGACAAGCTCCTACGAGCAGTACTTC | CASSLAPSGTSSYEQYF
. | TRBJ2-7 | TRBV24-1 | . | TGTGCCACCAGTGATTTAAGTCCCTTCTACGAGCAGTACTTC | CATSDLSPFYEQYF
hyperexpanded | TRBJ1-1 | TRBV25-1 | . | TGTGCCAGCACAGGGTTCAATTCCAGGTCCCCGAACACTGAAGCTTTCTTT | CASTGFNSRSPNTEAFF
. | TRBJ1-2 | TRBV9 | . | TGTGCCAGCAGCCCTATGGGTGAGGGAAACTATGGCTACACCTTC | CASSPMGEGNYGYTF
. | TRBJ1-1 | TRBV19 | TRBD1 | TGTGCCAGTAGTTCCGGGACAGGGAAAACTGAAGCTTTCTTT | CASSSGTGKTEAFF
. | TRBJ1-2 | TRBV19 | TRBD1 | TGTGCCAGTAGTCCGGGAGGGACAGGGTCCTCGAATGGCTACACCTTC | CASSPGGTGSSNGYTF
. | TRBJ1-1 | TRBV28 | . | TGTGCCAGCAGTTTAGGGAGGGGTGTGTGGGACACTGAAGCTTTCTTT | CASSLGRGVWDTEAFF
. | TRBJ1-2 | TRBV6-2/TRBV6-3 | . | TGTGCCAGCAGTTACTCACCGGGTTCCGGCTATGGCTACACCTTC | CASSYSPGSGYGYTF
. | TRBJ2-1 | TRBV19 | . | TGTGCCAGTAGTATACGGGGATACAATGAGCAGTTCTTC | CASSIRGYNEQFF
. | TRBJ2-7 | TRBV4-1 | TRBD2 | TGCGCCAGCAGCCAAGTCTGGCGGCGGGGGGAGACCTACGAGCAGTACTTC | CASSQVWRRGETYEQYF
. | TRBJ1-2 | TRBV30 | . | TGTGCCTGGGGCAAGGGAGGACCGGGCTACACCTTC | CAWGKGGPGYTF
. | TRBJ2-3 | TRBV4-1 | . | TGCGCCAGCAGCCAAGAAGTCGGGACCTACACAGATACGCAGTATTTT | CASSQEVGTYTDTQYF
. | TRBJ1-3 | TRBV5-1 | . | TGCGCCAGCAGCCTTTCGACAGCCTCTGGAAACACCATATATTTT | CASSLSTASGNTIYF
. | TRBJ2-1 | TRBV7-9 | . | TGTGCCAGCAGCCCTCTCTCGGTCTCCTCCGATGAGCAGTTCTTC | CASSPLSVSSDEQFF
. | TRBJ1-1 | TRBV5-1 | TRBD1 | TGCGCCAGCAGCACCGCTCAACAGGGGAGGGTCACTGAAGCTTTCTTT | CASSTAQQGRVTEAFF
once | TRBJ2-5 | TRBV2 | TRBD2 | TGTGCCAGCAGTGAAGCGCTTAGTAGCGGGCGGCAAGAGACCCAGTACTTC | CASSEALSSGRQETQYF
few | TRBJ1-2 | TRBV7-2 | . | TGTGCCAGCAGCCCTGGGGGGAGCTATGGCTACACCTTC | CASSPGGSYGYTF
. | TRBJ1-4 | TRBV12-3/TRBV12-4 | . | TGTGCCAGCAGGGGGGCAACTAATGAAAAACTGTTTTTT | CASRGATNEKLFF
. | TRBJ1-2 | TRBV5-1 | TRBD1 | TGCGCCAGCAGCTTACAGGGGGACGCTGGCTACACCTTC | CASSLQGDAGYTF
. | TRBJ1-2 | TRBV28 | TRBD1 | TGTGCCAGCACCACCCCGCAGGGGGCTTACTATGGCTACACCTTC | CASTTPQGAYYGYTF
. | TRBJ2-2 | TRBV6-2/TRBV6-3 | TRBD2 | TGTGCCAGCAGTTACGGCTTATGGGCTAGCGGAACCGGGGAGCTGTTTTTT | CASSYGLWASGTGELFF
. | TRBJ1-5 | TRBV30 | . | TGTGCCTGGAGTGTAAAGGGTTTCGGACCCCAGCATTTT | CAWSVKGFGPQHF
. | TRBJ1-5 | TRBV2 | . | TGTGCCAGCAGTGCGCTCAATAGCAATCAGCCCCAGCATTTT | CASSALNSNQPQHF
. | TRBJ1-2 | TRBV28 | . | TGTGCCAGCAGTGGAGGGGGGGGCTATGGCTACACCTTC | CASSGGGGYGYTF
. | TRBJ1-5 | TRBV28 | . | TGTGCCAGCAGTTTACTTTCGGGGAATCAGCCCCAGCATTTT | CASSLLSGNQPQHF
. | TRBJ1-4 | TRBV9 | . | TGTGCCAGCAGCGTAGCTCTCGGCGCGGATGAAAAACTGTTTTTT | CASSVALGADEKLFF
. | TRBJ2-7 | TRBV25-1 | TRBD2 | TGTGCCAGCAGTGAATGGGGTAGCGGGATGCGGAGAACCTACGAGCAGTACTTC | CASSEWGSGMRRTYEQYF
. | TRBJ1-1 | TRBV11-2 | . | TGTGCCAGCAGCGTCGACAGTATATTTATGGACACTGAAGCTTTCTTT | CASSVDSIFMDTEAFF
. | TRBJ1-4 | TRBV5-6 | . | TGTGCCAGCAGCTTGGGGTTTGCGGGTGAAAAACTGTTTTTT | CASSLGFAGEKLFF
. | TRBJ1-3 | TRBV5-5 | . | TGTGCCAGCAGCTTGGGCTTCCACTCTGGAAACACCATATATTTT | CASSLGFHSGNTIYF
. | TRBJ1-1 | TRBV30 | . | TGTGCCTGGATGTGGAGGCGGGGTTCGGCTTTCTTT | CAWMWRRGSAFF
. | TRBJ2-7 | TRBV5-1 | . | TGCGCCAGCCGCAATTCGGACACCGGCTCCTACGAGCAGTACTTC | CASRNSDTGSYEQYF
. | TRBJ2-4 | TRBV18 | TRBD1 | TGTGCCAGCTCACCGTCCGGGACAGGCAAAAACATTCAGTACTTC | CASSPSGTGKNIQYF
. | TRBJ1-2 | TRBV12-3/TRBV12-4 | . | TGTGCCAGCAGTTTCTCCTCTAACTATGGCTACACCTTC | CASSFSSNYGYTF
. | TRBJ2-3 | TRBV29-1 | . | TGCAGCGTTGTCCGGGACTTCAACACAGATACGCAGTATTTT | CSVVRDFNTDTQYF
. | TRBJ1-5 | TRBV2 | . | TGTGCCAGCAGTGTAGAAGGGGTAGGAATCCAGCCCCAGCATTTT | CASSVEGVGIQPQHF
. | TRBJ1-6 | TRBV2 | . | TGTGCCAGCAGTGAAGTATTGGGGTGGGGGACTTCACCCCTCCACTTT | CASSEVLGWGTSPLHF
. | TRBJ1-6 | TRBV6-5 | . | TGTGCCAGCAACCGATACAATTCACCCCTCCACTTT | CASNRYNSPLHF
. | TRBJ2-5 | TRBV11-2 | TRBD1 | TGTGCCAGCAGCACCCCCCAGGGCAGGGGGGAGACCCAGTACTTC | CASSTPQGRGETQYF
. | TRBJ1-1 | TRBV30 | TRBD1 | TGTGCCTGGAGGATGACAGGGACCACTGAAGCTTTCTTT | CAWRMTGTTEAFF
. | TRBJ2-1 | TRBV30 | . | TGTGCCTGGAGTGTACAGGACGGAGTCCTTGAGCAGTTCTTC | CAWSVQDGVLEQFF